The 25 T cell receptor beta chains below come from one sample, sequenced in a study of pediatric ulcerative colitis. The method was immunoSEQ multiplex PCR; TCRdb's version includes in-frame clones alone and lacks a portion of them. The table has tens of thousands of clones, about 67% seen once; the top ten hold approximately 8%. The rectum was sampled with one to two pinch biopsies at colonoscopy. Sequencing used gut tissue. The receptors derive from a boy aged 5-17 years with severe ulcerative colitis.

V is TRBV7-9 and J is TRBJ2-3, with unresolved D. The CDR3 covers 15 residues. Germline V gives CDR1 SEHNR, CDR2 FQNEAQ (reference sequence). The germline V and J ends were trimmed by 2 bases and 4 bases, with 13 bases remaining between them. As DNA, the CDR3 is TGTGCCAGCAGCTTACTCTTTAGTGGCGCAGATACGCAGTATTTT. It is translated as CASSLLFSGADTQYF.

This clone was seen once. Mismatch with germline at one junction end may stem from a read error. The V and J genes are TRBV19 and TRBJ2-1; D might be TRBD2 (6 bases). The CDR3 loop spans 18 amino acids. CDR1 LNHDA and CDR2 SQIVND come from the germline V gene (reference sequence). In DNA, the CDR3 is TGTGCCAGTAGTATATCGCGGAGCCGGGCGGGATACTACGATGAGCAGTTCTTC. Translated, it gives CASSISRSRAGYYDEQFF.

This clone was detected only once. CDR3 sequence: CASRAGRISTDTQYF. In DNA form, the CDR3 reads TGTGCCAGCAGGGCAGGGAGGATCAGCACAGATACGCAGTATTTT. V usage is TRBV2 and J usage is TRBJ2-3; possible D gene TRBD2, 6 bases. Trimming took off 6 bases at V and 0 bases at J, with 13 bases between the two ends. CDR3 length: 15 residues. Germline V gene data show CDR1 as SNHLY and CDR2 as FYNNEI.

The rearrangement joins TRBV18 to TRBJ1-5; D is undetermined. The germline V and J ends were trimmed by 3 bases and 5 bases, with 8 bases remaining between them. This CDR3 comprises 13 residues. Germline-derived CDR1 and CDR2 are KGHSH and LQKENI. In DNA form, the CDR3 reads TGTGCCAGCTCACCTTTTCACGATCAGCCCCAGCATTTT. Its translation is CASSPFHDQPQHF.

The chain uses TRBV25-1 and TRBJ2-1; 8 positions match TRBD2. Germline assignment: CDR1 MGHDK and CDR2 SYGVNS. The CDR3 runs to 15 residues. The junction had 5 bases not matched to a gene; V was cut back by 3 bases and J by 4 bases. CDR3 bases: TGTGCCAGCAGTGAGTATAGCGGGGCTTACAATGAGCAGTTCTTC. Protein product: CASSEYSGAYNEQFF. The whole variable domain, remainder taken from reference TRBV25-1 and TRBJ2-1, is EADIYQTPRYLVIGTGKKITLECSQTMGHDKMYWYQQDPGMELHLIHYSYGVNSTEKGDLSSESTVSRIRTEHFPLTLESARPSHTSQYLCASSEYSGAYNEQFFGPGTRLTVL.

The rearrangement links TRBV5-4 to TRBJ2-5; D possibly matches TRBD1 or TRBD2 (5 bases each). V lost 6 bases, J lost 5 bases, and 17 bases lay in between. The CDR3 contains 14 residues. Germline CDR1 is SGHNT and CDR2 is YYREEE (reference sequence). The DNA for the CDR3 is TGTGCCAGCACCCCTGGGGGAGAGCAGGAGACCCAGTACTTC. The encoded protein is CASTPGGEQETQYF.

This clone occurred a few times. The gene calls are TRBV28 and TRBJ2-3, with D maybe TRBD2 (6 bases). V was pared by 5 bases and J by 5 bases, with 20 bases between. Germline lookup yields CDR1 MDHEN and CDR2 SYDVKM. The CDR3 covers 16 residues. DNA for the CDR3: TGTGCCAGCAGTACAGCGGGCCTGTCTATTGGAGATACGCAGTATTTT. This codes for CASSTAGLSIGDTQYF.

This chain joins TRBV19 and TRBJ2-1, with 7 bases aligning to TRBD1. This CDR3 is 17 amino acids long. The ends lost 5 bases at V and 0 bases at J; junction bases unmatched: 10. CDR1 is LNHDA, CDR2 SQIVND, per germline (reference sequence). CDR3 sequence reads: CASSPQGVQYSYNEQFF. The CDR3 region has the DNA TGTGCCAGTAGTCCCCAGGGGGTACAGTACTCCTACAATGAGCAGTTCTTC.

Sample share makes this clone medium-sized. An end of the junction differs from the germline gene, which may be a read error. This chain connects TRBV5-1 to TRBJ2-1, with a weak D call TRBD2 (5 bases). The CDR3 consists of 12 residues. CDR1 SGHRS and CDR2 YFSETQ come from the germline V gene. CDR3 protein: CASSPGNPAKIF. CDR3 bases: TGCGCCAGCAGCCCGGGGAACCCCGCCAAGATCTTC.

J is TRBJ2-1 and V is TRBV15; D remains unclear. This CDR3 is built from 15 residues. Trimming removed 0 bases from V and 2 bases from J, with 8 bases in between. The germline gives CDR1 LNHNV, CDR2 YYDKDF (reference sequence). DNA for the CDR3: TGTGCCACCAGCAGAGAAGGAAGGGCCTACAATGAGCAGTTCTTC. Amino acid sequence: CATSREGRAYNEQFF.

The chain links TRBV2 to TRBJ2-1, with no clear D. Trimming pared 3 bases from V and 7 bases from J, leaving 4 bases between. The germline V gene has CDR1 SNHLY and CDR2 FYNNEI. The CDR3 consists of 11 residues. The CDR3 loop is CASSEGNEQFF. CDR3 sequence (DNA): TGTGCCAGCAGTGAGGGTAATGAGCAGTTCTTC.

The chain uses TRBV7-2 and TRBJ2-1; D gene unclear. The CDR3 loop spans 13 amino acids. Germline V CDR1 and CDR2: SGHTA, FQGNSA. V dropped 3 bases and J dropped 8 bases, with 11 bases sitting between them. The CDR3 bases are TGTGCCAGCAGCTTTTTCTCAGGTGATGAGCAGTTCTTC. Encoded protein: CASSFFSGDEQFF.

This chain connects TRBV10-3 to TRBJ2-3, with D perhaps matching TRBD2 (6 bases). CDR1 ENHRY and CDR2 SYGVKD come from the germline V gene. Trimming stripped 2 bases from V and 6 bases from J, with 6 bases between. CDR3 size: 12 residues. CDR3 amino acids: CAISELADTQYF. DNA for the CDR3: TGTGCCATCAGTGAGCTAGCGGATACGCAGTATTTT.

The chain uses TRBV7-2 and TRBJ2-2; TRBD2 matches at 8 bases. The CDR3 has 15 residues. The V segment lost 3 bases and the J segment 6 bases; nucleotides outside the gene matches: 6. Looked up from germline, CDR1 is SGHTA and CDR2 is FQGNSA. The CDR3 region has the DNA TGTGCCAGCAGCTTGGGCGGGGGGAAGTCCGGGGAGCTGTTTTTT. Protein sequence: CASSLGGGKSGELFF.

By share, this clone ranks as medium-sized (0.01 to 0.1%). This rearrangement joins TRBV18 to TRBJ2-5; the D call may be TRBD1 or TRBD2 (5 bases each). CDR3 length: 14 residues. Trimming cost V 3 bases and J 5 bases, with 13 bases left between them. Per germline, CDR1 KGHSH and CDR2 LQKENI. The DNA for the CDR3 is TGTGCCAGCTCACCTTATTGGGGGACGGAGACCCAGTACTTC. Encoded protein: CASSPYWGTETQYF.

This chain connects TRBV6-6 to TRBJ1-1; D possibly corresponds to TRBD1 (6 bases). CDR1 is MNHNY, CDR2 SVGAGI, per germline (reference sequence). The CDR3 is 16 residues long. Between the trimmed V and J ends, which lost 2 bases and 6 bases, there was a span of 19 bases. In DNA, the CDR3 is TGTGCCAGCAGTTACACCAGGGGAACGTCGAGCGCTGAAGCTTTCTTT. As protein: CASSYTRGTSSAEAFF.

V gene TRBV6-1 combines with J gene TRBJ2-5, with D possibly matching TRBD1 (6 bases). The CDR3 totals 15 residues. Trimming removed 1 base from V and 5 bases from J, with 14 bases in between. The germline CDR1 and CDR2 sequences are MNHNS and SASEGT. The CDR3 protein is CASSEDWGHLETQYF. DNA of the CDR3: TGTGCCAGCAGTGAAGATTGGGGACATCTGGAGACCCAGTACTTC.

The chain joins TRBV4-3 to TRBJ2-5, with TRBD1 identical over 8 bases. The trim removed 0 bases at V and 2 bases at J, leaving 5 bases unmatched. This CDR3 has 16 amino acids. CDR1 LGHNA and CDR2 YSLEER come from the germline V gene. The CDR3 here is CASSQEAGGYQETQYF. DNA for the CDR3: TGCGCCAGCAGCCAAGAGGCAGGGGGCTATCAAGAGACCCAGTACTTC.

This clone was seen a handful of times. The chain carries TRBV10-3 and TRBJ1-4; 7 bases match TRBD1. The CDR3 is 13 residues long. With V trimmed by 6 bases and J by 8 bases, 6 bases remained unmatched. Germline lookup yields CDR1 ENHRY and CDR2 SYGVKD. The CDR3 nucleotides are TGTGCCATCAGCACAGGGGTATCCGAAAAACTGTTTTTT. Translation gives CAISTGVSEKLFF.

This clone came up once. The chain carries TRBV5-1 and TRBJ1-4, with D possibly TRBD1 on 5 matching bases. CDR1 is SGHRS, CDR2 YFSETQ, per germline. Trimming cost V 4 bases and J 6 bases, with 25 bases left between them. CDR3 length: 18 amino acids. The CDR3 protein is CASSPGLGRGPLDEKLFF. The CDR3 DNA reads TGCGCCAGCAGCCCTGGGCTCGGACGGGGCCCTTTGGATGAAAAACTGTTTTTT. The full variable domain, its missing parts supplied by reference TRBV5-1 and TRBJ1-4, is KAGVTQTPRYLIKTRGQQVTLSCSPISGHRSVSWYQQTPGQGLQFLFEYFSETQRNKGNFPGRFSGRQFSNSRSEMNVSTLELGDSALYLCASSPGLGRGPLDEKLFFGSGTQLSVL.

This clone is a singleton in its sample. CDR3 loop: CASSLGGSDTQYF. Here the CDR3 DNA reads TGTGCCAGCAGTTTGGGGGGCTCAGATACGCAGTATTTT. The chain is built from TRBV6-5 and TRBJ2-3, with D perhaps given as TRBD1 or TRBD2 (6 bases each). Trimming removed 4 bases from V and 4 bases from J, with 9 bases in between. The CDR3 is made up of 13 amino acids. Germline V lookup: CDR1 MNHEY, CDR2 SVGAGI.

This clone was seen only once. The chain combines TRBV7-3 with TRBJ2-5; 8 bases agree with TRBD2. Germline V gene data show CDR1 as SGHTA and CDR2 as FQGTGA. The CDR3 spans 15 residues. J lost 1 base, V lost 3 bases, and 4 bases had no gene match. The CDR3 loop is CASSLLAGAQETQYF. For the CDR3, the DNA is TGTGCCAGCAGCTTGCTAGCGGGTGCCCAAGAGACCCAGTACTTC.

The V gene is TRBV4-1, the J gene TRBJ1-2, with 11 bases aligning to TRBD1. Germline values: CDR1 MGHRA, CDR2 YSYEKL. This CDR3 contains 15 residues. With V trimmed by 3 bases and J by 5 bases, 5 bases remained unmatched. This CDR3 is CASSHPGQGEYGYTF. The CDR3 DNA follows: TGCGCCAGCAGCCATCCGGGACAGGGGGAATATGGCTACACCTTC.

V is TRBV4-3 and J is TRBJ2-2; possible D gene TRBD1, 5 bases. V dropped 3 bases and J dropped 6 bases, with 5 bases sitting between them. This CDR3 is 12 amino acids long. In germline, CDR1 is LGHNA, CDR2 YSLEER. The CDR3 reads CASSHRAGELFF. In nucleotides, the CDR3 is TGCGCCAGCAGCCACAGGGCCGGGGAGCTGTTTTTT.

This clone was seen once. The V and J genes are TRBV28 and TRBJ2-2, with TRBD1 matching over 7 bases. Germline values: CDR1 MDHEN, CDR2 SYDVKM. The V and J ends lost 3 bases and 1 base, in that order; junction bases with no gene match: 5. CDR3 length: 16 amino acids. The CDR3 coding sequence is TGTGCCAGCAGTTTGAAGGGGGCCGGGAACACCGGGGAGCTGTTTTTT. Its protein is CASSLKGAGNTGELFF. Using reference TRBV28 and TRBJ2-2 for the parts outside the CDR3, the full variable domain is DVKVTQSSRYLVKRTGEKVFLECVQDMDHENMFWYRQDPGLGLRLIYFSYDVKMKEKGDIPEGYSVSREKKERFSLILESASTNQTSMYLCASSLKGAGNTGELFFGEGSRLTVL.